This TCR beta chain was identified during a study of long-term antiretroviral therapy in people with HIV. Trimming at V came to 4 bases and at J to 4 bases, leaving 12 bases not matched to a gene. The CDR3 totals 17 residues. CDR1 and CDR2 (germline): SGHKS, YYEKEE (reference sequence). Treatment for all HIV-infected participants took place in the United States. Researchers report immunoSEQ v3.0 was run at survey level. Produced via immunoSEQ multiplex PCR; TCRdb's table is partial and in-frame only. The profile shows 35,000 to 45,000 clones, approximately 94% of them singletons. The chain carries TRBV5-5 and TRBJ1-4; the match to TRBD1 covers 8 bases. The material was unsorted PBMCs, obtained 4.1 years after starting antiretroviral therapy. This clonotype was obtained from a woman in her 50s with HIV. CDR3 DNA sequence: TGTGCCAGCAGCACAGGGGGGGCCGGAGCTTTTAATGAAAAACTGTTTTTT. Protein: CASSTGGAGAFNEKLFF.